The clone carrying this TCR beta chain was detected ten times or more. Its antigen remains unknown. This entry comes from a study of T cell repertoires in cytomegalovirus infection. Turning to the study itself: Indicated by public TCR beta signatures were CMV infection and matching HLA type.

Study conclusions and caveats: HLA-C-restricted CMV clonotypes gave the most frequent clonotype in two of eight donors. Summed public TCR beta family frequency identified CMV carriers bearing the relevant HLA.

From the reads, TCRdb called clonotypes with MiXCR, one entry per CDR3 protein. In the table there are roughly 250,000 distinct CDR3 sequences, approximately 13% of which are singletons. The CDR3 consists of 14 residues. J gave up 0 bases and V 5 bases, and 2 bases lay outside the gene matches. The germline V gene encodes CDR1 LNHDA and CDR2 SQIVND (reference sequence). This TCR was recovered from a human donor in good health (CMV status not recorded). Some clones in this sample may be carry-over from other donors' samples. This chain links TRBV19 with TRBJ2-5; 8 bases are a match to TRBD2. Sequencing used PBMCs. CDR3 sequence (DNA): TGTGCCAGTAGTCCAGCGGGGGACCAAGAGACCCAGTACTTC. This sequence encodes CASSPAGDQETQYF.